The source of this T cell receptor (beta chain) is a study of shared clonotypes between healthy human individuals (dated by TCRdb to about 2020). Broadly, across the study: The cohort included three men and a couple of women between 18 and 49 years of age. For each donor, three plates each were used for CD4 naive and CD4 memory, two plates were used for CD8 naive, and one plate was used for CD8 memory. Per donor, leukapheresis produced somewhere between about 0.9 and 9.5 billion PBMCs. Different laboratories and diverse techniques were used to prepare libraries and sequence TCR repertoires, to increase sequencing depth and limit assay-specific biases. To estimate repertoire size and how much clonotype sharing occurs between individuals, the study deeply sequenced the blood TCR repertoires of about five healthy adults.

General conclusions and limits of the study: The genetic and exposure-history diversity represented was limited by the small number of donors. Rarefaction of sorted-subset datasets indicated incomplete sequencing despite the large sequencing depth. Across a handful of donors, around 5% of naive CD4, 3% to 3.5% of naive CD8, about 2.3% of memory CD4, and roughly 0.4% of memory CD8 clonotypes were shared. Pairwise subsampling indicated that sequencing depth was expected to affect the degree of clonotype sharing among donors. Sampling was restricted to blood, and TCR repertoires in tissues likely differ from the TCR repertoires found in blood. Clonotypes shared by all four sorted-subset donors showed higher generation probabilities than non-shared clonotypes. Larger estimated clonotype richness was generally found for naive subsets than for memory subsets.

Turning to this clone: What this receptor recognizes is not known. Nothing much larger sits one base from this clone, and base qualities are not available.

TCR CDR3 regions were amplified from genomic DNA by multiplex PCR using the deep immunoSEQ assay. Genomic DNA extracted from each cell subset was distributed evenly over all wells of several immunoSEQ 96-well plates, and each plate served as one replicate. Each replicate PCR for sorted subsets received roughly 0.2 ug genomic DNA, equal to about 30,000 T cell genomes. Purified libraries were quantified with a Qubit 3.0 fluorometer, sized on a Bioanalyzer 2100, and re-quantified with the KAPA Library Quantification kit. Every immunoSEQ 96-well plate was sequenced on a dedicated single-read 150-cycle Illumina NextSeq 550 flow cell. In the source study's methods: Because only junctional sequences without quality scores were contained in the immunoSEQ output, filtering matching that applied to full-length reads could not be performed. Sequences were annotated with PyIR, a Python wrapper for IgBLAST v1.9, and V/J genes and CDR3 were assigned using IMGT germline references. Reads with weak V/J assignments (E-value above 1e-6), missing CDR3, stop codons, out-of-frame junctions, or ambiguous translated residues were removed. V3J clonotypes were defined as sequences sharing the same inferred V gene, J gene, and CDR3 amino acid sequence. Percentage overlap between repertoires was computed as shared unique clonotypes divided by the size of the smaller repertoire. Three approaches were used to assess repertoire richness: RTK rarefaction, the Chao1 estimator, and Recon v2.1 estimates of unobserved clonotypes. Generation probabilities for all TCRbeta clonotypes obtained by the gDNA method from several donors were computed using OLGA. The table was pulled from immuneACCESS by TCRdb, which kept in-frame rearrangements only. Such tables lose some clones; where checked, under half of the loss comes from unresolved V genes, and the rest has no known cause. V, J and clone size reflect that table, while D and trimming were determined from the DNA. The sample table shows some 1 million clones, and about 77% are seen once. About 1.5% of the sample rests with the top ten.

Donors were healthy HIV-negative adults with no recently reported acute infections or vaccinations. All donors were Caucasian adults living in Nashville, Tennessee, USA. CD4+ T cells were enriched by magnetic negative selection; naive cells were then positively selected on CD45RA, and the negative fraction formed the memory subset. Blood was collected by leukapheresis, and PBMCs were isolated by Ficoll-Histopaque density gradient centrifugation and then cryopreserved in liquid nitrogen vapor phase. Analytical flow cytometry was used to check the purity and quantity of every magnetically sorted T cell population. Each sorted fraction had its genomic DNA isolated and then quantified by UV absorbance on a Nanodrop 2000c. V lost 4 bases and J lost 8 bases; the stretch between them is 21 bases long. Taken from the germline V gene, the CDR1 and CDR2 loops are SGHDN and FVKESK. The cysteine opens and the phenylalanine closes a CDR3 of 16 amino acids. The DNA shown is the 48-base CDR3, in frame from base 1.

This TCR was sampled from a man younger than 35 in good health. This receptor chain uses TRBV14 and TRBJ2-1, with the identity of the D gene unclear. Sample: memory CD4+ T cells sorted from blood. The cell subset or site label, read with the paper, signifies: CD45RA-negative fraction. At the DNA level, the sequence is TGTGCCAGCAGCCCCTCCATGTGGATGTACAATGATGAGCAGTTCTTC. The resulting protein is CASSPSMWMYNDEQFF.